The text below deals with one T cell receptor beta chain. No antigen is known for it. Healthy bone marrow donors made up the cohort. These data belong to a study of cytomegalovirus exposure and HLA in healthy donors. On the study more broadly: Earlier, roughly 180 million T cells were analyzed, and more than 100 million unique TCR beta sequences were found among them. The study's findings and limits: Using a false discovery rate of 0.05, a later analysis showed that approximately 17,000 TCR beta sequences were associated with HLA alleles. In a later analysis, TCR association rates varied by HLA locus: DRB1 most, HLA-C fewest.

PCR was performed using 60 Vbeta and 13 Jbeta primers. Measured with immunoSEQ multiplex PCR; TCRdb has only the in-frame clones, and not every one. The sample holds about 160,000 clones, roughly 89% seen once. Input material: PBMCs. This TCR was sampled from a woman aged 30 to 39 in good health and CMV-seronegative.

The CDR3 nucleotides are TGTGCCAGTAGTATCGGGCAGGGGGGCTACACCTTC. Residues: CASSIGQGGYTF. J is TRBJ1-2 and V is TRBV19, with D possibly matching TRBD1 (6 bases). The CDR3 spans 12 residues. In germline, CDR1 is LNHDA, CDR2 SQIVND (reference sequence). V dropped 3 bases and J dropped 8 bases, with 10 bases sitting between them.